This entry is about one T cell receptor beta chain. Its antigen remains unknown. The source of the sample is a study of T cell responses to AZD1222 COVID-19 vaccine. Findings and caveats of the study: Researchers report vaccine-associated CD4 TCRs spanning spike, with dominance at 160-218 and 743-854.

The protocol was immunoSEQ multiplex PCR, while the TCRdb copy is restricted to in-frame clones and leaves out a portion. This table has approximately 150,000 clones, less than 95% appearing once. This sequence originates from an adult in good health. This material consisted of peripheral blood, taken on day 0 of AZD1222 vaccination.

The DNA for the CDR3 is TGTGCCAGCAGCCAAGAGTACAGGGAAACTAATGAAAAACTGTTTTTT. Protein sequence: CASSQEYRETNEKLFF. The chain has TRBV4-2 and TRBJ1-4, with a weak D call TRBD1 (6 bases). V was shortened by 0 bases and J by 1 base, with 9 bases between the two germline ends. CDR1 and CDR2 from the germline V gene are LGHNA and YNFKEQ. The CDR3 runs 16 residues.